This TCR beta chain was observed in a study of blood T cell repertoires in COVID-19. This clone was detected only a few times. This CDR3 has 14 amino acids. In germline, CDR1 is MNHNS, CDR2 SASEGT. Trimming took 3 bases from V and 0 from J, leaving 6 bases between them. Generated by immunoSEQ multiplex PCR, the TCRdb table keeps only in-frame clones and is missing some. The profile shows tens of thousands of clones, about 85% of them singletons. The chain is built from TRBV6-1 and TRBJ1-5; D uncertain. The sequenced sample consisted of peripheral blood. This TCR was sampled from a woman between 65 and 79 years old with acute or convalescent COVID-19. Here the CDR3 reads CASSDSGSNQPQHF. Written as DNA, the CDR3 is TGTGCCAGCAGTGATTCGGGTAGCAATCAGCCCCAGCATTTT.